This entry is about one TCR beta chain. This sample stems from a study of T cell responses to AZD1222 COVID-19 vaccine. V lost 1 base, J lost 6 bases, and 10 bases lay in between. The germline V gene has CDR1 LGHNA and CDR2 YSLEER. CDR3 length: 15 residues. Second-dose intervals of approximately 4 or approximately 12 weeks were pooled. Sequenced by immunoSEQ multiplex PCR; TCRdb stores in-frame clones only, minus some. This table has 140,000 to 150,000 clones, 92% appearing once. The chain employs TRBV4-3 and TRBJ1-6, with D uncertain. The sequenced sample was peripheral blood, obtained 28 days after the second AZD1222 dose. The receptor was derived from an adult who received the AZD1222 COVID-19 vaccine. CDR3 coding DNA: TGCGCCAGCAGCCAAGGGGGAGCCTTTAATTCACCCCTCCACTTT. Translation: CASSQGGAFNSPLHF.